The sequence of this TCR beta chain was determined in a study of T cell responses to AZD1222 COVID-19 vaccine. Study-level background: Pooling was applied to second doses at about 4 or about 12 weeks. Broader study findings: White British people made up most donors, females outnumbered males, and clonal diversity was possibly underestimated.

Of note for this clone: Its cognate antigen is unknown.

The germline V and J ends were trimmed by 4 bases and 0 bases, with 16 bases remaining between them. Germline V lookup: CDR1 SGHDN, CDR2 FVKESK. The CDR3 is 17 residues long. TCRdb keeps only in-frame clones here, not all; method: immunoSEQ multiplex PCR. The sample lists tens of thousands of clones, around 91% seen once, with roughly 31% in the top ten. Sequenced material: peripheral blood, taken on day 0 of AZD1222 vaccination. The V call is TRBV14, the J call TRBJ1-3; perhaps TRBD1 as D (6 bases). The clonotype was recovered from an adult in good health. The CDR3 reads CASSPGGSSTSGNTIYF. The DNA for the CDR3 is TGTGCCAGCAGCCCCGGGGGCAGTTCCACCTCTGGAAACACCATATATTTT.